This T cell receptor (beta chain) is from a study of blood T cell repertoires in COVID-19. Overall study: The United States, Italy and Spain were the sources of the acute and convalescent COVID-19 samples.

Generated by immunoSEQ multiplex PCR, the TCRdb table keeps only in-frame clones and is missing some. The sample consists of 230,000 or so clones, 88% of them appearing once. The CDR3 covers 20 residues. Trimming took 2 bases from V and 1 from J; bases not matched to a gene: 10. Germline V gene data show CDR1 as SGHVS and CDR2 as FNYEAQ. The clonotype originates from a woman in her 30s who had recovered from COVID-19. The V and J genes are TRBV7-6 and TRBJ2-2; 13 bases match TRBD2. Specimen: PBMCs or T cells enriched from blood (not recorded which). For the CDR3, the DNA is TGTGCCAGCAGCTTAAAAACTCAACGACTAGCGGGGGGGAACACCGGGGAGCTGTTTTTT. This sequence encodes CASSLKTQRLAGGNTGELFF.